The clone carrying this T cell receptor (beta chain) has at least ten counts. The antigen is undetermined. The cDNA was generated by 5'RACE with 10-nucleotide random UMIs. TCRdb reprocessed the 5' RACE reads via MiXCR and lists one record per CDR3 protein. The profile shows about 57,000 distinct CDR3 sequences, about an eighth of them singletons. The data stem from a study of neurological immune-mediated disorders. General study findings and limits: Levels of TCR clonal expansion peaked in HTLV-1-associated myelopathy and reached their lowest in multiple sclerosis, under those of healthy controls. Because no CDR3 amino acid sequences were shared across subjects by expanded clones, private repertoires were suggested in all groups.

The CDR3 contains 13 residues. The germline CDR1 and CDR2 sequences are DFQATT and SNEGSKA (reference sequence). Deletions cut 2 bases from V and 4 bases from J, with 9 bases between. The sequencing input was PBMCs. The origin of this receptor is a woman aged 55-75 years with HTLV-1-associated myelopathy (HAM/TSP). The chain combines TRBV20-1 with TRBJ1-3, with a tentative D call TRBD1 (6 bases). The chain's CDR3 is CSARTDRGNTIYF. In DNA form, the CDR3 reads TGCAGTGCTAGAACAGACAGGGGAAACACCATATATTTT.